One TCR beta chain is described in this entry. The entry originates in a study of shared clonotypes between healthy human individuals. Assay: immunoSEQ multiplex PCR; the TCRdb copy retains only in-frame clones and omits some. The sample contains approximately 2,300,000 clones, 92% of which appear only once. V lost 7 bases to trimming and J lost 1 base; unmatched junction nucleotides: 9. The CDR3 has 15 residues. Germline CDR1 and CDR2: SNHLY and FYNNEI. The receptor was derived from a man younger than 30 in good health. Some clones in this sample may be carry-over from other donors' samples. The chain employs TRBV2 and TRBJ2-5; 7 bases are shared with TRBD1. The sample taken for sequencing was naive CD4+ T cells from PBMCs. Subset meaning: CD45RA+ positively selected. The CDR3 protein is CASTEIGQVQETQYF. The CDR3 DNA sequence: TGTGCCAGCACCGAAATAGGACAGGTCCAAGAGACCCAGTACTTC.